Included here is one T cell receptor beta chain sequence, with context. Germline V CDR1 and CDR2: ENHRY, SYGVKD. The CDR3 is made up of 14 amino acids. V lost 4 bases and J 3 bases, leaving 12 bases between the germline ends. Original methodology: Cell counts per sample came from amplifying reference gene primers. Method: immunoSEQ multiplex PCR; TCRdb's copy keeps in-frame clones and lacks some. The DNA gave D and trimming, while V, J and clone size come from that table. Counted here are about 150,000 clones, roughly nine tenths occurring once; the ten biggest clones make up roughly 0.51%. This specimen belongs to a study of blood T cell repertoires in COVID-19. Study as a whole: Samples came from the United States, Italy and Spain, spanning acute and convalescent COVID-19. Sample material is recorded as cDNA or gDNA derived from T cells, B-cell-depleted T cells, or PBMCs.

This TCR came from a man over 45 with acute or convalescent COVID-19. Sequenced material: peripheral blood. The chain uses TRBV10-3 and TRBJ1-1, with TRBD1 as a possible D gene (6 bases). The CDR3 coding sequence is TGTGCCATCAGTGGGGGCAGGGGTGACACTGAAGCTTTCTTT. Translating it yields CAISGGRGDTEAFF.